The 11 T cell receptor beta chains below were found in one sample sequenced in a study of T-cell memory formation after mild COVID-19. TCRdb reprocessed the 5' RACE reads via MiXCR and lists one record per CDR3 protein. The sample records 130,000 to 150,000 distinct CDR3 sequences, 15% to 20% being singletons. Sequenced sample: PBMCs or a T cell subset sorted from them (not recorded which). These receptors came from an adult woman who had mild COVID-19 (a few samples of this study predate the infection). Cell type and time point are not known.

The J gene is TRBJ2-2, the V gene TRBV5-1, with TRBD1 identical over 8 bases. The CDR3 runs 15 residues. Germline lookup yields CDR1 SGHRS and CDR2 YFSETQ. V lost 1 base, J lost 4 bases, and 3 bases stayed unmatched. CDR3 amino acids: CASSLRTGFTGELFF. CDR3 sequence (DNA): TGCGCCAGCAGCTTGAGGACAGGGTTCACCGGGGAGCTGTTTTTT.

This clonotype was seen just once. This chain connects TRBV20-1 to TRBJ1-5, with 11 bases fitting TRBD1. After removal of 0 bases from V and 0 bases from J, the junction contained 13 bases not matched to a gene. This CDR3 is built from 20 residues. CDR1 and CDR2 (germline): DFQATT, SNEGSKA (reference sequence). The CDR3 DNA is TGCAGTGCTAGAGATCAGAGGGGGACAGGGGGTTCATATAGCAATCAGCCCCAGCATTTT. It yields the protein CSARDQRGTGGSYSNQPQHF.

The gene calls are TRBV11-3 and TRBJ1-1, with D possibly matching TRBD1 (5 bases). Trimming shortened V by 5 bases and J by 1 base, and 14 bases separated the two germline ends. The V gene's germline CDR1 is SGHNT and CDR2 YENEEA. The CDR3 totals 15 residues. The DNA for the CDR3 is TGTGCCAGCAGCGCCGAGGGGTGGAGGAACACTGAAGCTTTCTTT. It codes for CASSAEGWRNTEAFF. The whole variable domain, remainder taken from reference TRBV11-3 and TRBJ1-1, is EAGVVQSPRYKIIEKKQPVAFWCNPISGHNTLYWYLQNLGQGPELLIRYENEEAVDDSQLPKDRFSAERLKGVDSTLKIQPAELGDSAVYLCASSAEGWRNTEAFFGQGTRLTVV.

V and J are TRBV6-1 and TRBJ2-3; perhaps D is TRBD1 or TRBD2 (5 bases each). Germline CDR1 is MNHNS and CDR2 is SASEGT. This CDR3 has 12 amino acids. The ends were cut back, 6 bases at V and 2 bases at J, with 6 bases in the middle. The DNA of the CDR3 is TGTGCCAGCAGGGGGGTCACAGATACGCAGTATTTT. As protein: CASRGVTDTQYF.

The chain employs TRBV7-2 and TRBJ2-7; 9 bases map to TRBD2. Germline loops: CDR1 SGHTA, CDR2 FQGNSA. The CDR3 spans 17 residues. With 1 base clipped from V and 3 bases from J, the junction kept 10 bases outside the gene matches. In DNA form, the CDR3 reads TGTGCCAGCAGCTTAGGACTAGCGGTCAATGCCTACTACGAGCAGTACTTC. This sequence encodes CASSLGLAVNAYYEQYF. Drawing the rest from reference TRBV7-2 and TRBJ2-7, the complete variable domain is GAGVSQSPSNKVTEKGKDVELRCDPISGHTALYWYRQSLGQGLEFLIYFQGNSAPDKSGLPSDRFSAERTGGSVSTLTIQRTQQEDSAVYLCASSLGLAVNAYYEQYFGPGTRLTVT.

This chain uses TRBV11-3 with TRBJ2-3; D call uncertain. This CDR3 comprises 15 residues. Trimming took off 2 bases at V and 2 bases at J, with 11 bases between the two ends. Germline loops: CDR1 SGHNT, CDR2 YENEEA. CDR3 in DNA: TGTGCCAGCAGCTTACCGGGCGCCCCCACAGATACGCAGTATTTT. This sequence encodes CASSLPGAPTDTQYF. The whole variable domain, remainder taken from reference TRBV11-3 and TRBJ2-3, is EAGVVQSPRYKIIEKKQPVAFWCNPISGHNTLYWYLQNLGQGPELLIRYENEEAVDDSQLPKDRFSAERLKGVDSTLKIQPAELGDSAVYLCASSLPGAPTDTQYFGPGTRLTVL.

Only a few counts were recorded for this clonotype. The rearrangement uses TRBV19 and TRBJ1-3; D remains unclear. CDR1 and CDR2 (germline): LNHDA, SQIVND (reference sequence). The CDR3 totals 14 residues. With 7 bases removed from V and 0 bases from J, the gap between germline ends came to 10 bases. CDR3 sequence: CASTPADSGNTIYF. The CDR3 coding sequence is TGTGCCAGTACCCCAGCGGACTCTGGAAACACCATATATTTT. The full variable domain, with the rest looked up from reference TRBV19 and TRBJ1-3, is DGGITQSPKYLFRKEGQNVTLSCEQNLNHDAMYWYRQDPGQGLRLIYYSQIVNDFQKGDIAEGYSVSREKKESFPLTVTSAQKNPTAFYLCASTPADSGNTIYFGEGSWLTVV.

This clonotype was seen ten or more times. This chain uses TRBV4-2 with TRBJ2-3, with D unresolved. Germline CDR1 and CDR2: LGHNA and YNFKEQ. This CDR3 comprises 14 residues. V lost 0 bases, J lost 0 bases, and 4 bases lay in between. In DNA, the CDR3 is TGTGCCAGCAGCCAAGATGTCAGCACAGATACGCAGTATTTT. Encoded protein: CASSQDVSTDTQYF.

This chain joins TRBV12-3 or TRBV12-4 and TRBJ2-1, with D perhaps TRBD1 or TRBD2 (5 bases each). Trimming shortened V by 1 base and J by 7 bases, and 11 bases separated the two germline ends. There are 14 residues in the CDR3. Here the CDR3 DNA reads TGTGCCAGCAGTTTAGGGGGGACCCCAAATGAGCAGTTCTTC. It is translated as CASSLGGTPNEQFF.

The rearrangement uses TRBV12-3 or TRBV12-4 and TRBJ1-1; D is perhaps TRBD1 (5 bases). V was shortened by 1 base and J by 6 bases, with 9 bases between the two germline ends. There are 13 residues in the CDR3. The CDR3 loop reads CASSLGAGAEAFF. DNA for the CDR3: TGTGCCAGCAGTTTAGGTGCGGGGGCTGAAGCTTTCTTT.

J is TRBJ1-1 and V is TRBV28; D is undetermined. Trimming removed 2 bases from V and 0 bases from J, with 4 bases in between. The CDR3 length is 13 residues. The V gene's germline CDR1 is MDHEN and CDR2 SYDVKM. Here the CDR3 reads CASSLILNTEAFF. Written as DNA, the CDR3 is TGTGCCAGCAGTTTAATCCTGAACACTGAAGCTTTCTTT.